This T cell receptor beta chain originates from a study of blood T cell repertoires in COVID-19. J gave up 4 bases and V 3 bases, and 9 bases lay outside the gene matches. CDR1 is KGHSH and CDR2 is LQKENI in the germline V gene. The CDR3 runs 16 residues. Some clones are missing from TCRdb's copy, which holds only in-frame ones; the method was immunoSEQ multiplex PCR. Among 210,000 or so clones listed, about 90% were seen once. The rearrangement uses TRBV18 and TRBJ1-5, with 7 bases matching TRBD1. The sequence derives from a man in his forties with active or convalescent COVID-19. The sample taken for sequencing was peripheral blood. CDR3 sequence: CASSPTDRVPNQPQHF. In nucleotides, the CDR3 is TGTGCCAGCTCACCTACTGACAGGGTTCCAAATCAGCCCCAGCATTTT.